Listed below are T cell receptor beta chains from one sample, sequenced in a study of blood T cell repertoires in COVID-19. Profiling relied on immunoSEQ multiplex PCR, and the TCRdb table lists in-frame clones only, not all of them. The table shows 250,000 to 300,000 clones, with 89% occurring only once. Input material: peripheral blood. These receptors were taken from a woman aged 40 to 50 who had recovered from COVID-19. Both conserved end residues are part of each CDR3. A D gene is named only where the DNA matches it firmly. Not every row has a clone size; where given, it reads once, few, many or a size class.

D gene | J gene | clone size | V gene | CDR3 protein | CDR3 DNA
NA | TRBJ2-2 | NA | TRBV5-1 | CASSLAAEGTGELFF | TGCGCCAGCAGCTTGGCAGCGGAAGGCACCGGGGAGCTGTTTTTT
TRBD2 | TRBJ2-3 | NA | TRBV2 | CASSGRLAEGDSTDTQYF | TGTGCCAGCAGTGGTAGACTAGCGGAGGGGGATAGCACAGATACGCAGTATTTT
TRBD1 | TRBJ2-7 | NA | TRBV11-3 | CASSYRDRVFYEQYF | TGTGCCAGCAGCTACCGGGACAGGGTATTCTACGAGCAGTACTTC
TRBD2 | TRBJ2-7 | NA | TRBV27 | CASSSPASGPYEQYF | TGTGCCAGCAGTTCTCCGGCTAGCGGGCCCTACGAGCAGTACTTC
NA | TRBJ2-5 | NA | TRBV12-3/TRBV12-4 | CASSFNFRETQYF | TGTGCCAGCAGTTTTAATTTTAGAGAGACCCAGTACTTC
TRBD1 | TRBJ2-5 | NA | TRBV6-5 | CASRRGQGAETQYF | TGTGCCTCCCGGAGGGGACAGGGGGCTGAGACCCAGTACTTC
NA | TRBJ2-2 | NA | TRBV5-1 | CASSRGDHTGELFF | TGCGCCAGCAGCCGAGGTGACCACACCGGGGAGCTGTTTTTT
NA | TRBJ1-6 | NA | TRBV19 | CASSATQSNSPLHF | TGTGCCAGTAGTGCCACACAATCTAATTCACCCCTCCACTTT
NA | TRBJ1-2 | NA | TRBV7-6 | CASSLAAGSFMGYTF | TGTGCCAGCAGCTTAGCGGCAGGGTCCTTTATGGGCTACACCTTC
TRBD1 | TRBJ2-1 | NA | TRBV5-1 | CASSLTGGDFREQFF | TGCGCCAGCAGCCTCACAGGGGGCGATTTCCGAGAGCAGTTCTTC
TRBD1 | TRBJ2-2 | few | TRBV29-1 | CSVAQGAMGTGELFF | TGCAGCGTCGCCCAGGGGGCTATGGGCACCGGGGAGCTGTTTTTT
NA | TRBJ1-2 | NA | TRBV5-1 | CASSRGGNYTF | TGCGCCAGCAGCCGCGGGGGTAACTACACCTTC
TRBD2 | TRBJ2-4 | few | TRBV3-1/TRBV3-2 | CASSPFSGLADNIQYF | TGTGCCAGCAGCCCCTTTTCGGGACTAGCTGATAACATTCAGTACTTC
TRBD2 | TRBJ2-2 | NA | TRBV18 | CASSPLAGANTGELFF | TGTGCCAGCTCACCATTAGCGGGAGCGAACACCGGGGAGCTGTTTTTT